This T cell receptor beta chain was captured by sequencing in a study of shared clonotypes between healthy human individuals. V lost 1 base and J 1 base, leaving 12 bases between the germline ends. CDR1 is SGHDT, CDR2 YYEEEE, per germline. The CDR3 sequence is 15 residues long. Study-level findings and limits: The expectation was that sequencing depth would affect clonotype sharing among donors.

On this clone itself: Its antigen is not identified.

Data came from immunoSEQ multiplex PCR; TCRdb stores just in-frame clones and leaves some out. The sample shows some 500,000 clones, 79% of them seen only once. The receptor's source is a woman aged 40-49 years in good health. Some clones in this sample may be carry-over from other donors' samples. The rearrangement joins TRBV5-6 to TRBJ2-7, with D unresolved. The material sequenced was PBMCs. CDR3 DNA: TGTGCCAGCAGCTTGCGTTTTCTGGGTTCCTACGAGCAGTACTTC. Residues: CASSLRFLGSYEQYF.